A selection of T cell receptor beta chains follows, all from one sample in a study of blood T cell repertoires in COVID-19. This table comes from immunoSEQ multiplex PCR, and its TCRdb copy is limited to in-frame clones, with some not included. Seen here are 150,000 to 200,000 clones, nearly 90% observed once, and the top ten hold approximately 2.1%. Sequencing was done on a sample of peripheral blood. These receptors all stem from a man aged 18 to 29 who had recovered from COVID-19. Each CDR3 is given with its conserved first and last residue. A D gene is named only where the DNA matches it firmly. Clone size appears in some rows only: once, few, many, or a class for an expanded clone.

D	size	J	V	CDR3	DNA
TRBD2	-	TRBJ2-1	TRBV3-1/TRBV3-2	CASSHRGLAGVQNEQFF	TGTGCCAGCAGCCATCGAGGACTAGCGGGAGTACAAAATGAGCAGTTCTTC
-	-	TRBJ2-1	TRBV18	CASSPRSSGGDEQFF	TGTGCCAGCTCACCAAGGTCCAGCGGTGGCGATGAGCAGTTCTTC
-	-	TRBJ2-4	TRBV2	CASSDERALAKNIQYF	TGTGCCAGCAGTGATGAGAGGGCCTTAGCCAAAAACATTCAGTACTTC
TRBD1	-	TRBJ2-5	TRBV18	CASSQNGDSQETQYF	TGTGCCAGCTCACAGAATGGGGACAGCCAAGAGACCCAGTACTTC
-	-	TRBJ1-5	TRBV4-3	CASSPDIRGNQPQHF	TGCGCCAGCAGCCCGGACATTCGTGGCAATCAGCCCCAGCATTTT
-	-	TRBJ2-7	TRBV2	CASSESDIRSYEQYF	TGTGCCAGCAGTGAGTCAGACATACGATCCTACGAGCAGTACTTC
TRBD1	-	TRBJ1-5	TRBV20-1	CSASRQGAIISNQPQHF	TGCAGTGCTAGTAGGCAGGGGGCGATAATTAGCAATCAGCCCCAGCATTTT
-	-	TRBJ1-1	TRBV5-1	CASSFGNQGITEAFF	TGCGCCAGCAGCTTCGGGAACCAGGGGATCACTGAAGCTTTCTTT
-	-	TRBJ1-4	TRBV6-5	CASISPGSAEKLFF	TGTGCCAGCATATCGCCCGGGTCTGCGGAAAAACTGTTTTTT
-	-	TRBJ2-7	TRBV28	CASSSQGSYEQYF	TGTGCCAGCAGCTCACAGGGCTCCTACGAGCAGTACTTC
-	-	TRBJ2-7	TRBV5-1	CASSTTRSYEQYF	TGCGCCAGCAGCACAACCCGATCCTACGAGCAGTACTTC
TRBD1	once	TRBJ2-2	TRBV10-3	CAISGTGTGTGELFF	TGTGCCATCAGTGGGACAGGGACCGGCACCGGGGAGCTGTTTTTT
-	-	TRBJ1-1	TRBV6-1	CASLGPKMNTEAFF	TGTGCCAGCCTAGGTCCCAAAATGAACACTGAAGCTTTCTTT
-	-	TRBJ2-1	TRBV9	CASSPSSVAYNEQFF	TGTGCCAGCAGCCCCTCTAGCGTTGCCTACAATGAGCAGTTCTTC
-	-	TRBJ2-5	TRBV20-1	CSALGRDWRYF	TGCAGTGCCCTAGGACGGGACTGGAGGTACTTC
TRBD1	-	TRBJ1-5	TRBV2	CASRGTGNQPQHF	TGTGCCAGCAGGGGGACAGGGAATCAGCCCCAGCATTTT
-	once	TRBJ1-2	TRBV7-9	CASSSETVSGYTF	TGTGCCAGCAGCTCGGAGACGGTATCAGGCTACACCTTC
-	-	TRBJ1-2	TRBV3-1/TRBV3-2	CASSQAAQSGYGYTF	TGTGCCAGCAGCCAAGCGGCCCAGTCAGGCTATGGCTACACCTTC
-	-	TRBJ2-1	TRBV24-1	CATSGPEGNEQFF	TGTGCCACCAGTGGTCCAGAGGGCAATGAGCAGTTCTTC
-	-	TRBJ1-2	TRBV11-2	CASSPSGSWGYTF	TGTGCCAGCAGCCCAAGCGGGAGTTGGGGCTACACCTTC
-	-	TRBJ1-1	TRBV6-2/TRBV6-3	CASSYPTQGIRAFF	TGTGCCAGCAGTTACCCGACTCAGGGTATCCGAGCTTTCTTT
TRBD2	-	TRBJ2-7	TRBV5-1	CASSPGTSGTYEQYF	TGCGCCAGCAGCCCCGGGACTAGCGGTACCTACGAGCAGTACTTC
-	-	TRBJ2-1	TRBV9	CASSVSSKTVSYNEQFF	TGTGCCAGCAGCGTATCCAGTAAGACAGTCTCCTACAATGAGCAGTTCTTC
-	-	TRBJ1-5	TRBV3-1/TRBV3-2	CASSQDGGYQPQHF	TGTGCCAGCAGCCAAGATGGGGGGTATCAGCCCCAGCATTTT
TRBD2	-	TRBJ2-1	TRBV20-1	CSASAGTSGVEQFF	TGCAGTGCTAGTGCCGGGACTAGCGGAGTAGAGCAGTTCTTC
TRBD2	few	TRBJ2-5	TRBV7-2	CASKPLAGGGETQYF	TGTGCCAGCAAGCCACTAGCGGGAGGGGGAGAGACCCAGTACTTC
-	-	TRBJ1-2	TRBV19	CASSAGIVNYGYTF	TGTGCCAGTAGTGCGGGGATAGTTAACTATGGCTACACCTTC
TRBD2	-	TRBJ2-1	TRBV28	CASRSYLDGLAGGRGEFF	TGTGCCAGCAGAAGCTATTTGGATGGACTAGCGGGAGGCCGGGGCGAGTTCTTC
TRBD2	-	TRBJ2-7	TRBV5-1	CASSRLAGEGEQYF	TGCGCCAGCAGCCGGCTAGCGGGAGAGGGCGAGCAGTACTTC
-	-	TRBJ1-4	TRBV4-3	CASSHDTSTNEKLFF	TGCGCCAGCAGCCACGACACCTCAACTAATGAAAAACTGTTTTTT
-	-	TRBJ1-1	TRBV11-2	CASSFGGYQAFF	TGTGCCAGCAGCTTTGGGGGCTATCAGGCTTTCTTT
TRBD2	-	TRBJ2-3	TRBV9	CASSVGASGGDTQYF	TGTGCCAGCAGCGTAGGAGCTAGCGGGGGGGATACGCAGTATTTT
-	-	TRBJ2-4	TRBV6-1	CASSEWLAKNIQYF	TGTGCCAGCAGTGAATGGCTAGCCAAAAACATTCAGTACTTC
-	-	TRBJ2-4	TRBV9	CASSEQGWGIQYF	TGTGCCAGCAGCGAACAGGGATGGGGCATTCAGTACTTC
-	-	TRBJ1-3	TRBV19	CASRTVSGNTIYF	TGTGCCAGTAGGACAGTTTCTGGAAACACCATATATTTT